These 19 T cell receptor beta chains were sequenced from one sample in a study of blood T cell repertoires in COVID-19. Here immunoSEQ multiplex PCR was the method, and the copy in TCRdb shows in-frame clones only, minus some. The top ten hold roughly 1.9% of the sample, which has some 250,000 clones, around 81% seen once. Sample: peripheral blood. The receptors were sampled from a man aged 25-40 years who had recovered from COVID-19.

The genes are TRBV4-1 and TRBJ2-1, with 11 bases identical to TRBD2. J gave up 4 bases and V 6 bases, and 5 bases lay outside the gene matches. CDR3 length: 15 residues. Germline assignment: CDR1 MGHRA and CDR2 YSYEKL. CDR3 in amino acids: CASRLLAGAYNEQFF. The DNA for the CDR3 is TGCGCCAGCAGATTACTAGCGGGGGCATACAATGAGCAGTTCTTC.

V is TRBV28 and J is TRBJ2-7, with D possibly matching TRBD2 (5 bases). Per germline, CDR1 MDHEN and CDR2 SYDVKM. With 7 bases removed from V and 0 bases from J, the gap between germline ends came to 7 bases. This CDR3 spans 12 amino acids. The CDR3 protein is CASTGNSYEQYV. The CDR3 region has the DNA TGTGCCAGCACGGGGAACTCCTACGAGCAGTACGTC.

The gene calls are TRBV5-1 and TRBJ2-3; D might be TRBD2 (6 bases). Germline CDR1 is SGHRS and CDR2 is YFSETQ. The V end lost 3 bases, the J end lost 2 bases, and 16 bases lay between the germline ends. The CDR3 runs to 16 residues. This chain's CDR3 is CASSSRSGLLTDTQYF. CDR3 in DNA: TGCGCCAGCAGCTCGAGGTCGGGACTCCTCACAGATACGCAGTATTTT.

As to this clone: The sample holds other DNA sequences that translate to the same CDR3. This sequence joins TRBV29-1 and TRBJ2-3, with no clear D. Between the trimmed V and J ends, which lost 3 bases and 2 bases, there was a span of 6 bases. Germline values: CDR1 SQVTM, CDR2 ANQGSEA. CDR3 length: 12 amino acids. The CDR3 sequence is CSVDQNTDTQYF. CDR3 nucleotides: TGCAGCGTTGATCAAAACACAGATACGCAGTATTTT.

The J gene is TRBJ2-7, the V gene TRBV6-4, with 9 positions matching TRBD1. This CDR3 has 13 residues. Germline CDR1 and CDR2: MRHNA and SNTAGT. The junction had 5 bases not matched to a gene; V was cut back by 9 bases and J by 2 bases. Here the CDR3 reads CARGTGRPYEQYF. CDR3 in DNA: TGTGCCAGAGGGACAGGGAGACCCTACGAGCAGTACTTC.

This chain connects TRBV18 to TRBJ2-2; TRBD1 matches 9 bases. There are 16 residues in the CDR3. With V trimmed by 4 bases and J by 7 bases, 10 bases remained unmatched. Germline lookup yields CDR1 KGHSH and CDR2 LQKENI. The CDR3 sequence: CASSRNSGQGVGELFF. In DNA form, the CDR3 reads TGTGCCAGCTCACGAAACTCGGGACAGGGTGTCGGGGAGCTGTTTTTT.

Comment on this clone: This CDR3 is also generated by other DNA sequences in the sample. The chain combines TRBV7-9 with TRBJ1-1; D is perhaps TRBD1 (5 bases). CDR3 length: 14 residues. The V end lost 3 bases, the J end lost 2 bases, and 10 bases lay between the germline ends. Per the germline V gene, CDR1 is SEHNR and CDR2 is FQNEAQ (reference sequence). CDR3 protein: CASSFGQGNTEAFF. For the CDR3, the DNA is TGTGCCAGCAGCTTCGGGCAGGGTAACACTGAAGCTTTCTTT. The full variable domain, completed using reference TRBV7-9 and TRBJ1-1, is DTGVSQNPRHKITKRGQNVTFRCDPISEHNRLYWYRQTLGQGPEFLTYFQNEAQLEKSRLLSDRFSAERPKGSFSTLEIQRTEQGDSAMYLCASSFGQGNTEAFFGQGTRLTVV.

The chain joins TRBV29-1 to TRBJ2-7; D is perhaps TRBD2 (6 bases). The V gene's germline CDR1 is SQVTM and CDR2 ANQGSEA. This CDR3 comprises 9 residues. Trimming left V 4 bases short and J 12 bases short, with 10 bases between. The CDR3 reads CSVARDLYV. CDR3 DNA: TGCAGCGTTGCCCGGGACTTGTACGTC.

The chain is built from TRBV18 and TRBJ2-6; D ambiguous. Per germline, CDR1 KGHSH and CDR2 LQKENI. Trimming took off 2 bases at V and 4 bases at J, with 9 bases between the two ends. The CDR3 runs 15 residues. CDR3 region: CASSPSATGANVLTF. CDR3 nucleotide sequence: TGTGCCAGCTCACCAAGTGCGACAGGGGCCAACGTCCTGACTTTC.

The rearrangement links TRBV6-5 to TRBJ1-1; no firm D call. Looked up from germline, CDR1 is MNHEY and CDR2 is SVGAGI. This CDR3 comprises 14 residues. With 6 bases removed from V and 0 bases from J, the gap between germline ends came to 11 bases. The CDR3 loop reads CASRRTRVNTEAFF. The CDR3 region has the DNA TGTGCCAGCAGACGCACTAGGGTGAACACTGAAGCTTTCTTT.

The CDR3 here is CASSPEQGGYNEQFF. CDR3 DNA sequence: TGTGCCAGCAGTCCAGAGCAGGGAGGCTACAATGAGCAGTTCTTC. J is TRBJ2-1 and V is TRBV4-2, with D possibly being TRBD2 (6 bases). V lost 6 bases and J lost 3, with 15 bases in between. CDR1 LGHNA and CDR2 YNFKEQ come from the germline V gene. The CDR3 has 15 amino acids.

The chain carries TRBV11-2 and TRBJ2-7, with 7 bases fitting TRBD1. The junction had 11 bases not matched to a gene; V was cut back by 2 bases and J by 7 bases. CDR1 is SGHAT, CDR2 FQNNGV, per germline. The CDR3 extends over 15 amino acids. The CDR3 protein is CASSLPTGSLGEQYF. DNA for the CDR3: TGTGCCAGCAGCTTACCGACAGGGAGTCTGGGGGAGCAGTACTTC.

The chain joins TRBV19 to TRBJ2-3; 9 nucleotides agree with TRBD1. V shed 6 bases and J 4 bases; nucleotides not matched to a gene: 2. The CDR3 is 13 amino acids. The germline CDR1 and CDR2 sequences are LNHDA and SQIVND (reference sequence). The CDR3 here is CASRDRGPDTQYF. CDR3 coding DNA: TGTGCCAGTAGGGACAGGGGCCCAGATACGCAGTATTTT.

The CDR3 sequence: CASSGTYEQYF. CDR3 DNA sequence: TGTGCCAGCAGTGGTACCTACGAGCAGTACTTC. The chain couples TRBV6-4 to TRBJ2-7; D remains ambiguous. CDR1 MRHNA and CDR2 SNTAGT come from the germline V gene. Trimming pared 4 bases from V and 2 bases from J, leaving 3 bases between. CDR3 length: 11 residues.

The chain joins TRBV6-5 to TRBJ2-7, with a weak D call TRBD2 (5 bases). The V and J ends lost 8 bases and 0 bases respectively, with 5 bases between them. Germline V CDR1 and CDR2: MNHEY, SVGAGI. The CDR3 covers 11 residues. The CDR3 sequence is CASEGSYEQYV. Written as DNA, the CDR3 is TGTGCCAGCGAGGGCTCCTACGAGCAGTACGTC.

In this sample, this clone turned up a few times. The chain has TRBV18 and TRBJ1-6, with D perhaps matching TRBD1 (5 bases). V was cut by 2 bases and J by 8 bases, with 16 bases left in between. The CDR3 length is 16 residues. Germline-derived CDR1 and CDR2 are KGHSH and LQKENI. CDR3 loop: CASSPIGGTSDSPLHF. DNA of the CDR3: TGTGCCAGCTCACCAATCGGGGGGACGAGCGATTCACCCCTCCACTTT.

There are a few counts of this clone. V and J are TRBV6-1 and TRBJ1-2; TRBD1 agrees at 7 bases. The germline V gene encodes CDR1 MNHNS and CDR2 SASEGT. J was trimmed by 5 bases and V by 4 bases; bases with no gene match: 16. CDR3 length: 17 residues. CDR3 DNA sequence: TGTGCCAGCAGTGGACAGGGCTCCCGGGGCGCTGGTTATGGCTACACCTTC. The encoded protein is CASSGQGSRGAGYGYTF.

The V call is TRBV6-5, the J call TRBJ1-1; weak D call: TRBD1 (5 bases). V lost 7 bases and J 1 base, leaving 10 bases between the germline ends. Per germline, CDR1 MNHEY and CDR2 SVGAGI. This CDR3 has 13 amino acids. The CDR3 region is CASNRFGNTEAFF. The CDR3 bases are TGTGCCAGCAACAGGTTCGGGAACACTGAAGCTTTCTTT.

The J gene is TRBJ2-2, the V gene TRBV7-8; D is unresolved. Trimming stripped 1 base from V and 5 bases from J, with 11 bases between. Germline CDR1 is SGHVS and CDR2 is FQNEAQ. This CDR3 comprises 15 residues. The CDR3 nucleotides are TGTGCCAGCAGCTTAGACCGAGTCCTGACCGGGGAGCTGTTTTTT. Its translation is CASSLDRVLTGELFF.